A selection of T cell receptor beta chains follows, all from one sample in a study of blood T cell repertoires in COVID-19. TCRdb's copy holds only in-frame clones and misses some; the assay was immunoSEQ multiplex PCR. The top ten hold around 12% of the sample, which has some 250,000 clones, roughly 90% seen once. Sequencing was performed on peripheral blood. These receptors all stem from a woman in her twenties or thirties with COVID-19, enrolled during active disease. Both conserved end residues are part of each CDR3. Each record gives: D gene, J gene, V gene, clone size, CDR3 protein, CDR3 DNA. A D gene is named only where the DNA matches it firmly. Clone size is stated in some rows and not others, as once, few, many or a class when expanded.

D: TRBD1; J: TRBJ1-2; V: TRBV5-1; size: NA; CDR3: CAGQIDRGPGYTF; DNA: TGCGCCGGCCAGATAGACAGGGGGCCTGGCTACACCTTC
D: NA; J: TRBJ1-2; V: TRBV25-1; size: once; CDR3: CASSDEGQVWDYGYTF; DNA: TGTGCCAGCAGTGATGAGGGACAAGTGTGGGACTATGGCTACACCTTC
D: TRBD2; J: TRBJ2-1; V: TRBV5-1; size: NA; CDR3: CASSLEDAGGAQFF; DNA: TGCGCCAGCAGCTTGGAAGACGCGGGGGGGGCCCAGTTCTTC
D: NA; J: TRBJ2-7; V: TRBV7-6; size: NA; CDR3: CASSLEVAPLYEQYF; DNA: TGTGCCAGCAGCTTAGAGGTAGCCCCGCTTTACGAGCAGTACTTC
D: NA; J: TRBJ2-3; V: TRBV18; size: NA; CDR3: CASSSPLGGPLTDTQYF; DNA: TGTGCCAGCTCATCCCCACTGGGGGGACCGCTCACAGATACGCAGTATTTT
D: NA; J: TRBJ2-7; V: TRBV29-1; size: NA; CDR3: CSVAENEQYF; DNA: TGCAGCGTTGCTGAGAACGAGCAGTACTTC
D: NA; J: TRBJ1-2; V: TRBV7-2; size: NA; CDR3: CASSLDVGPRHF; DNA: TGTGCCAGCAGCTTAGACGTCGGCCCGCGGCACTTC
D: TRBD1; J: TRBJ1-2; V: TRBV5-1; size: NA; CDR3: CASSSATGGSLGYTF; DNA: TGCGCCAGCAGCTCAGCGACAGGGGGATCGCTAGGCTACACCTTC
D: TRBD2; J: TRBJ2-7; V: TRBV4-1; size: NA; CDR3: CASSANPSGPYEQYF; DNA: TGCGCCAGCAGCGCAAACCCTAGCGGACCCTACGAGCAGTACTTC
D: TRBD1; J: TRBJ1-3; V: TRBV19; size: NA; CDR3: CASTRDRGSGNTIYF; DNA: TGTGCCAGTACCCGAGACAGGGGCTCTGGAAACACCATATATTTT
D: TRBD1; J: TRBJ1-6; V: TRBV5-1; size: NA; CDR3: CASRSPGTENSPLHF; DNA: TGCGCCAGCAGATCACCCGGGACAGAAAATTCACCCCTCCACTTT
D: NA; J: TRBJ2-1; V: TRBV27; size: NA; CDR3: CASSLRGSYNEQFF; DNA: TGTGCCAGCAGTTTGAGGGGGTCCTACAATGAGCAGTTCTTC
D: NA; J: TRBJ1-5; V: TRBV7-8; size: NA; CDR3: CASSLQGGYNQPQHF; DNA: TGTGCCAGCAGCCTTCAGGGAGGGTACAATCAGCCCCAGCATTTT
D: NA; J: TRBJ2-3; V: TRBV5-4; size: NA; CDR3: CASSLRDFADTQYF; DNA: TGTGCCAGCAGCTTGAGGGACTTTGCAGATACGCAGTATTTT
D: TRBD2; J: TRBJ2-7; V: TRBV4-2; size: NA; CDR3: CASSLDPRGGNFYEQYF; DNA: TGTGCCAGCAGCCTGGATCCCCGGGGGGGTAATTTCTACGAGCAGTACTTC
D: TRBD1; J: TRBJ1-5; V: TRBV27; size: NA; CDR3: CASSLSGPTGSKYSNQPQHF; DNA: TGTGCCAGCAGTTTATCGGGCCCGACAGGGTCTAAGTATAGCAATCAGCCCCAGCATTTT
D: TRBD1; J: TRBJ2-2; V: TRBV27; size: NA; CDR3: CASRSLKGAGNGELFF; DNA: TGTGCCAGCAGATCTTTAAAGGGGGCGGGTAACGGGGAGCTGTTTTTT
D: TRBD1; J: TRBJ2-3; V: TRBV11-1; size: NA; CDR3: CASSSKASGGRTQYF; DNA: TGTGCCAGCAGCTCAAAGGCATCAGGGGGCCGTACGCAGTATTTT
D: NA; J: TRBJ2-7; V: TRBV5-6; size: NA; CDR3: CASSLGPLSYEQYF; DNA: TGTGCCAGCAGCTTGGGGCCCCTCTCCTACGAGCAGTACTTC
D: TRBD2; J: TRBJ2-3; V: TRBV30; size: NA; CDR3: CAWTSLAGFQSQYF; DNA: TGTGCCTGGACTAGTCTAGCGGGGTTTCAATCGCAGTATTTT
D: TRBD1; J: TRBJ2-7; V: TRBV5-1; size: once; CDR3: CASSFGTVSYEQYF; DNA: TGCGCCAGCAGCTTTGGGACAGTCTCCTACGAGCAGTACTTC
D: NA; J: TRBJ1-2; V: TRBV4-1; size: NA; CDR3: CASSTMAAGDGYTF; DNA: TGCGCCAGCAGCACAATGGCGGCGGGTGATGGCTACACCTTC
D: NA; J: TRBJ2-1; V: TRBV5-1; size: NA; CDR3: CASSLGGDPYNEQFF; DNA: TGCGCCAGCAGCTTGGGGGGGGACCCCTACAATGAGCAGTTCTTC
D: NA; J: TRBJ2-5; V: TRBV19; size: NA; CDR3: CASHLTQTLTQETQYF; DNA: TGTGCCAGTCACCTGACCCAGACACTTACACAAGAGACCCAGTACTTC
D: NA; J: TRBJ2-7; V: TRBV11-2; size: NA; CDR3: CASSLSPYGQYF; DNA: TGTGCCAGCAGCTTATCCCCCTACGGGCAGTACTTC
D: NA; J: TRBJ2-5; V: TRBV6-5; size: NA; CDR3: CASRLQGAGLGTQYF; DNA: TGTGCCAGCAGACTACAGGGCGCGGGTCTCGGGACCCAGTACTTC